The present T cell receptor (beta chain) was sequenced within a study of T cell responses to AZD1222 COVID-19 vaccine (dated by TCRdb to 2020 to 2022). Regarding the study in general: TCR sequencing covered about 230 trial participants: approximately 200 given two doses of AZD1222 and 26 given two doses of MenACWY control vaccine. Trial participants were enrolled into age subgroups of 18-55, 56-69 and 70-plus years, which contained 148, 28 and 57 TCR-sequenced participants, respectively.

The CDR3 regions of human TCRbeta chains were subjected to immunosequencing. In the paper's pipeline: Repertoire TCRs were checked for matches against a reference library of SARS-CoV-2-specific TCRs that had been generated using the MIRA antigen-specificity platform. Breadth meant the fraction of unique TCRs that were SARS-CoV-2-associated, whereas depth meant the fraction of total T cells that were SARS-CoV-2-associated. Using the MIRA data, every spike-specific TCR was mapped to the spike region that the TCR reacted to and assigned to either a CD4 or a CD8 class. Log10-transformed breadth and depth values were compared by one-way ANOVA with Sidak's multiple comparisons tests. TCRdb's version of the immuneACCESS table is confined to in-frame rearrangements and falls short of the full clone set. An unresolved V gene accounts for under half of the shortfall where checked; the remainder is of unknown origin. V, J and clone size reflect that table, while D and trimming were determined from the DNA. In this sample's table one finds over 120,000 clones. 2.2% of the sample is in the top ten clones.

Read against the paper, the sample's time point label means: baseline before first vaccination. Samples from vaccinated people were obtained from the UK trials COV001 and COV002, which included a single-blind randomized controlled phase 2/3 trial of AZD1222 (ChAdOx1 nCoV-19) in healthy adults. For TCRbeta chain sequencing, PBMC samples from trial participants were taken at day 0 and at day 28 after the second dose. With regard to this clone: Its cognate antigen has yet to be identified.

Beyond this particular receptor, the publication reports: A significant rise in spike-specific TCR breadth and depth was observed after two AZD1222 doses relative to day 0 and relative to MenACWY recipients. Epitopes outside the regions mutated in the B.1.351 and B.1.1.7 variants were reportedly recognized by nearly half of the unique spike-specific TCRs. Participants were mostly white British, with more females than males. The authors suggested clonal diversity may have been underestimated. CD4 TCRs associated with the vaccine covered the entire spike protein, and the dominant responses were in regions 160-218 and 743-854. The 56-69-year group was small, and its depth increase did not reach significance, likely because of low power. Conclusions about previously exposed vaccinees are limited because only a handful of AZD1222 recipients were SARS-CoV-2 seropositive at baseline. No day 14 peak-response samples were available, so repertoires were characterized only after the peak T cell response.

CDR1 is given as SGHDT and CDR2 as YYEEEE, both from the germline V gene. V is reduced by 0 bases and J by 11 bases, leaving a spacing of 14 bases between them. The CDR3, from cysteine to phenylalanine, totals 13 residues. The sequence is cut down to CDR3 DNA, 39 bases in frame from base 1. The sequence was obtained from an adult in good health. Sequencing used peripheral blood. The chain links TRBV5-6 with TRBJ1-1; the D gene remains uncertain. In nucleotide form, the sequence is TGTGCCAGCAGCTTGGGCGGAACCCGGGAGGCTTTCTTT. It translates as CASSLGGTREAFF.